A selection of T cell receptor beta chains follows, all from one sample in a study of T cell repertoires in cytomegalovirus infection. Via MiXCR, TCRdb re-called the reads, giving one row per CDR3 protein. This table holds almost 300,000 distinct CDR3 sequences, around 10% found once. Source material: PBMCs. Every receptor here comes from a human donor in good health (CMV status not recorded). Some clones in this sample may be carry-over from other donors' samples. Both conserved end residues are part of each CDR3. Each record gives: D gene, V gene, J gene, clone size, CDR3 DNA, CDR3 protein. A D gene is named only where the DNA matches it firmly. A row's size may be missing; if present it is once, few, many or a size class.

D: NA
V: TRBV7-9
J: TRBJ2-3
size: many
DNA: TGTGCCAGCAGCTGGTTGGGTTGGGATACGCAGTATTTT
CDR3: CASSWLGWDTQYF

D: TRBD1
V: TRBV6-2/TRBV6-3
J: TRBJ2-3
size: many
DNA: TGTGCCAGCAGGCCCGGGACAGCTTTCACAGATACGCAGTATTTT
CDR3: CASRPGTAFTDTQYF

D: NA
V: TRBV20-1
J: TRBJ1-2
size: few
DNA: TGCAGCGCGCCGCTTGGGAGGACCAACTATGGCTACACCTTC
CDR3: CSAPLGRTNYGYTF

D: TRBD1
V: TRBV2
J: TRBJ2-2
size: many
DNA: TGTGCCAGCAGAGGGAGGACAGGGAAAAACACCGGGGAGCTGTTTTTT
CDR3: CASRGRTGKNTGELFF

D: NA
V: TRBV10-3
J: TRBJ2-5
size: few
DNA: TGTGCCATCGGCCCACAAGAGACCCAGTACTTC
CDR3: CAIGPQETQYF

D: NA
V: TRBV3-1
J: TRBJ2-7
size: NA
DNA: TGTGCCAGCAGCGTCCGGGACGAGCAGTACTTC
CDR3: CASSVRDEQYF

D: TRBD1
V: TRBV20-1
J: TRBJ1-5
size: many
DNA: TGCAGTGCTAGGGGACAGACCGAGGGGTCCCAGCATTTT
CDR3: CSARGQTEGSQHF

D: NA
V: TRBV29-1
J: TRBJ1-3
size: NA
DNA: TGCAGCGTTGATGGGTCACCTTCGGGCAACACCATATATTTT
CDR3: CSVDGSPSGNTIYF

D: TRBD1
V: TRBV20-1
J: TRBJ2-1
size: few
DNA: TGCAGTGCTAGTGACAGGGGTAGCTCCTACAATGAGCAGTTCTTC
CDR3: CSASDRGSSYNEQFF

D: NA
V: TRBV15
J: TRBJ1-5
size: NA
DNA: TGTGCCACCAGCAGAGATCGGGGCAATCAGCCCCAGCATTTT
CDR3: CATSRDRGNQPQHF

D: TRBD1
V: TRBV25-1
J: TRBJ2-7
size: many
DNA: TGTGCCAGCAGTGAATCCGGGACAGCCATCTACGAGCAGTACTTC
CDR3: CASSESGTAIYEQYF

D: TRBD1
V: TRBV6-5
J: TRBJ2-4
size: many
DNA: TGTGCCAGCAGACAGACAGGGGGCGAAAACATTCAGTACTTC
CDR3: CASRQTGGENIQYF

D: NA
V: TRBV7-9
J: TRBJ2-1
size: many
DNA: TGTGCCAGCAGGCACCAAGCAGGGAAGCACTACAATGAGCAGTTCTTC
CDR3: CASRHQAGKHYNEQFF